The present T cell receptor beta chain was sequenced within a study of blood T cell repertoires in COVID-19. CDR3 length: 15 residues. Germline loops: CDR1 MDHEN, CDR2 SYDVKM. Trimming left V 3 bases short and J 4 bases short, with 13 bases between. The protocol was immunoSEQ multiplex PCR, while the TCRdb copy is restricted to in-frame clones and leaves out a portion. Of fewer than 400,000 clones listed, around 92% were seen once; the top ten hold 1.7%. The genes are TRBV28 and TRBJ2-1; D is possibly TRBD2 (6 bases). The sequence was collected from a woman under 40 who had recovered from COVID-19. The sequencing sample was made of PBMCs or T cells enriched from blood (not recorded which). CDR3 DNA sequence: TGTGCCAGCAGTTTTAATAGCGGAAGATACAATGAGCAGTTCTTC. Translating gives CASSFNSGRYNEQFF.